The 23 T cell receptor beta chains below all came from one sample that was sequenced in a study of neurological immune-mediated disorders. From the 5' RACE reads, TCRdb called clonotypes with MiXCR, one entry per CDR3 protein. The sample lists 50,000 to 65,000 distinct CDR3 sequences; approximately 3.8% were seen once. What was sequenced was PBMCs. The source is a young man with multiple sclerosis.

This clonotype appeared many times. V gene TRBV20-1 combines with J gene TRBJ1-1; TRBD1 is a possible D gene (5 bases). V lost 2 bases and J 4 bases, leaving 8 bases between the germline ends. CDR3 size: 12 residues. Germline V CDR1 and CDR2: DFQATT, SNEGSKA (reference sequence). In nucleotides, the CDR3 is TGCAGTGCTAGACTCAGGGCCACTGAAGCTTTCTTT. Translating it yields CSARLRATEAFF.

This clonotype was observed at least ten times. V and J are TRBV7-8 and TRBJ2-4; D is possibly TRBD2 (5 bases). Trimming removed 5 bases from V and 12 bases from J, with 23 bases in between. Germline V gene lookup returns CDR1 SGHVS and CDR2 FQNEAQ. The CDR3 extends over 15 amino acids. As DNA, the CDR3 is TGTGCCAGCAGCCCAGAATTACTTACATCCGAGGGTCAGTACTTC. It specifies CASSPELLTSEGQYF.

This clonotype was picked up many times. The rearrangement links TRBV29-1 to TRBJ2-3; a possible D gene is TRBD1 (6 bases). The V and J ends lost 7 bases and 1 base respectively, with 15 bases between them. The CDR3 is 14 amino acids. Germline V CDR1 and CDR2: SQVTM, ANQGSEA. The CDR3 sequence is CSGSGEWGTDTQYF. CDR3 DNA sequence: TGCAGCGGTTCAGGGGAATGGGGCACAGATACGCAGTATTTT.

This clonotype has more than one count but fewer than ten. The chain links TRBV19 to TRBJ2-6; D is perhaps TRBD1 (6 bases). The CDR3 totals 18 residues. CDR1 is LNHDA and CDR2 is SQIVND in the germline V gene (reference sequence). Trimming stripped 3 bases from V and 0 bases from J, with 15 bases between. The CDR3 spells CASSIPGTIVSGANVLTF. CDR3 coding DNA: TGTGCCAGTAGTATCCCCGGGACAATTGTCTCTGGGGCCAACGTCCTGACTTTC.

This clonotype was detected many times. V gene TRBV5-1 combines with J gene TRBJ1-1; 8 positions match TRBD1. CDR1 and CDR2 from the germline V gene are SGHRS and YFSETQ. There are 14 residues in the CDR3. V dropped 0 bases and J dropped 7; count of bases not matched to a gene: 5. The CDR3 DNA follows: TGCGCCAGCAGCTTGGGCCAGGGGGCGATTGAAGCTTTCTTT. It yields the protein CASSLGQGAIEAFF. Variable domain in full (rest from reference TRBV5-1 and TRBJ1-1): KAGVTQTPRYLIKTRGQQVTLSCSPISGHRSVSWYQQTPGQGLQFLFEYFSETQRNKGNFPGRFSGRQFSNSRSEMNVSTLELGDSALYLCASSLGQGAIEAFFGQGTRLTVV.

This sequence joins TRBV29-1 and TRBJ1-2, with 9 nucleotides matching TRBD1. Germline loops: CDR1 SQVTM, CDR2 ANQGSEA. The V segment lost 4 bases and the J segment 4 bases; nucleotides outside the gene matches: 10. This CDR3 is built from 15 residues. The DNA for the CDR3 is TGCAGCGTTGGAGGGGGACAGGGCCAGGGCTATGGCTACACCTTC. Its translation: CSVGGGQGQGYGYTF. The variable domain in full, with the rest retrieved from reference TRBV29-1 and TRBJ1-2, is SAVISQKPSRDICQRGTSLTIQCQVDSQVTMMFWYRQQPGQSLTLIATANQGSEATYESGFVIDKFPISRPNLTFSTLTVSNMSPEDSSIYLCSVGGGQGQGYGYTFGSGTRLTVV.

This clonotype occurred many times. The V gene is TRBV20-1, the J gene TRBJ2-5; D tentatively reads TRBD1 or TRBD2 (5 bases each). The CDR3 is made up of 13 amino acids. Germline-derived CDR1 and CDR2 are DFQATT and SNEGSKA (reference sequence). V was clipped by 3 bases and J by 3 bases, with 11 bases between them. The CDR3 protein is CSASFGGKETQYF. The CDR3 bases are TGCAGTGCTAGTTTTGGGGGAAAAGAGACCCAGTACTTC.

Only a few counts were recorded for this clonotype. The chain couples TRBV6-5 to TRBJ2-7, with D perhaps being TRBD1 or TRBD2 (5 bases each). With 7 bases removed from V and 1 base from J, the gap between germline ends came to 14 bases. The CDR3 loop spans 14 amino acids. CDR1 is MNHEY, CDR2 SVGAGI, per germline. This CDR3 is CASNKGWGSYEQYF. In nucleotides, the CDR3 is TGTGCCAGCAATAAAGGATGGGGGTCCTACGAGCAGTACTTC.

This clonotype was counted a few times. The missing conserved phenylalanine or tryptophan at the end of this CDR3 makes a read error likely. The CDR3 loop reads CASSLEGQSTLAKNIQYN. The CDR3 DNA reads as TGTGCCAGCAGCTTAGAAGGACAGTCGACATTAGCCAAAAACATTCAGTACAAC. The chain couples TRBV7-2 to TRBJ2-4, with D possibly TRBD1 on 6 matching bases. The CDR3 is made up of 18 amino acids. Germline CDR1 and CDR2: SGHTA and FQGNSA. V gave up 1 base and J gave up 0 bases, with 16 bases separating them.

This clonotype came up many times. The chain joins TRBV20-1 to TRBJ1-2, with D perhaps matching TRBD1 (5 bases). Trimming took off 3 bases at V and 4 bases at J, with 12 bases between the two ends. CDR1 is DFQATT, CDR2 SNEGSKA, per germline (reference sequence). CDR3 length equals 13 residues. CDR3 amino acids: CSASSGGSYGYTF. As DNA, the CDR3 is TGCAGTGCTAGTTCGGGGGGTAGCTATGGCTACACCTTC.

The chain uses TRBV12-3 or TRBV12-4 and TRBJ1-6, with D unclear. CDR3 length: 14 residues. Trimming took 6 bases from V and 7 from J, leaving 13 bases between them. Here the CDR3 DNA reads TGTGCCAGCAGACCAATGGAAGGAAATTCACCCCTCCACTTT. Its translation is CASRPMEGNSPLHF.

This clonotype was recorded many times. The chain couples TRBV20-1 to TRBJ2-1, with TRBD2 matching over 7 bases. Per germline, CDR1 DFQATT and CDR2 SNEGSKA (reference sequence). V lost 0 bases to trimming and J lost 4 bases; unmatched junction nucleotides: 6. The CDR3 totals 15 residues. The CDR3 loop is CSARDFQRGYNEQFF. The CDR3 region has the DNA TGCAGTGCTAGAGATTTCCAGCGGGGTTACAATGAGCAGTTCTTC.

In this sample, this clonotype turned up many times. CDR3 in DNA: TGTGCCGCGGGTCAGGGGACTATTGGAAAGACCCAGTACTTC. This gives the protein CAAGQGTIGKTQYF. The rearrangement links TRBV28 to TRBJ2-5; the D gene is possibly TRBD2 (7 bases). V was cut by 11 bases and J by 6 bases, with 22 bases left in between. This CDR3 is 14 amino acids long. The germline gives CDR1 MDHEN, CDR2 SYDVKM.

Ten or more counts support this clonotype. The rearrangement uses TRBV6-5 and TRBJ2-5; possible D gene TRBD2, 6 bases. V was clipped by 3 bases and J by 2 bases, with 16 bases between them. Germline lookup yields CDR1 MNHEY and CDR2 SVGAGI. The CDR3 length is 16 residues. The CDR3 nucleotides read TGTGCCAGCAGTTATTTGCCGGGAGACGTTCAAGAGACCCAGTACTTC. Protein: CASSYLPGDVQETQYF.

This clonotype was observed many times. The gene calls are TRBV6-5 and TRBJ2-5; TRBD1 might be the D (5 bases). Germline V gene data show CDR1 as MNHEY and CDR2 as SVGAGI. Trimming removed 5 bases from V and 5 bases from J, with 18 bases in between. CDR3 size: 15 residues. CDR3 loop: CASSNRKGPVETQYF. CDR3 nucleotides: TGTGCCAGCAGTAACAGGAAGGGGCCCGTGGAGACCCAGTACTTC.

There are many counts of this clonotype. The chain has TRBV29-1 and TRBJ1-2; D call uncertain. With 3 bases removed from V and 0 bases from J, the gap between germline ends came to 14 bases. CDR1 and CDR2 (germline): SQVTM, ANQGSEA. CDR3 length: 15 amino acids. The CDR3 DNA reads TGCAGCGTTGAGGAGAACCCTACCTCTAACTATGGCTACACCTTC. Amino acids: CSVEENPTSNYGYTF.

A note on this clonotype: This may be a read error: a much more frequent sequence differs by one nucleotide. The chain has TRBV12-3 or TRBV12-4 and TRBJ2-3, with 8 bases aligning to TRBD2. V shed 5 bases, J shed 4 bases, and the junction held 5 bases outside the gene matches. The CDR3 loop spans 14 amino acids. The DNA for the CDR3 is TGTGCCAGCAGTAGCGGGAGATCCCCAGATACGCAGTATTTT. It is translated as CASSSGRSPDTQYF.

This clonotype was picked up many times. This chain joins TRBV11-2 and TRBJ2-1; no clear D gene. Germline CDR1 is SGHAT and CDR2 is FQNNGV. There are 12 residues in the CDR3. Between the trimmed V and J ends, which lost 5 bases and 7 bases, there was a span of 9 bases. The CDR3 DNA reads TGTGCCAGCAGCCCCTCTGGAAATGAGCAGTTCTTC. Translated, it gives CASSPSGNEQFF.

The sample holds many counts of this clonotype. The chain recombines TRBV5-6 with TRBJ2-2; no clear D gene. Germline CDR1 is SGHDT and CDR2 is YYEEEE. The V and J ends lost 3 bases and 4 bases respectively, with 7 bases between them. This CDR3 region has 13 residues. The CDR3 reads CASSWGTTGELFF. CDR3 sequence (DNA): TGTGCCAGCAGCTGGGGAACCACCGGGGAGCTGTTTTTT.

In its sample, this clonotype was seen many times. The V gene is TRBV10-2, the J gene TRBJ2-3; 12 nucleotides align to TRBD2. Germline lookup yields CDR1 WSHSY and CDR2 SAAADI. V was clipped by 6 bases and J by 3 bases; unmatched bases: 1. The CDR3 extends over 14 amino acids. The CDR3 is CASRLAGGTDTQYF. The CDR3 nucleotides read TGCGCCAGCAGACTAGCGGGGGGAACAGATACGCAGTATTTT.

This clonotype was detected ten times or more. The chain has TRBV6-5 and TRBJ1-3; 8 bases align to TRBD1. With 7 bases clipped from V and 4 bases from J, the junction kept 6 bases outside the gene matches. From germline, CDR1 is MNHEY and CDR2 SVGAGI. This CDR3 spans 14 amino acids. In DNA, the CDR3 is TGTGCCAGCACAGGGGACAGGAAAGGAAACACCATATATTTT. It encodes CASTGDRKGNTIYF.

There are many counts of this clonotype. This chain connects TRBV5-1 to TRBJ2-3; D is perhaps TRBD2 (5 bases). Germline loops: CDR1 SGHRS, CDR2 YFSETQ. Trimming removed 8 bases from V and 6 bases from J, with 22 bases in between. The CDR3 runs 15 residues. CDR3: CASLVGPSRGDTQYF. The CDR3, as DNA: TGCGCCAGTTTGGTGGGCCCCTCAAGAGGGGATACGCAGTATTTT.

This chain uses TRBV5-1 with TRBJ2-3; D is possibly TRBD1 or TRBD2 (6 bases each). The V end was cut by 5 bases, the J end by 2 bases, with 18 bases between. Germline V gives CDR1 SGHRS, CDR2 YFSETQ. The CDR3 has 16 amino acids. This chain's CDR3 is CASSPQQGGDTDTQYF. Here the CDR3 DNA reads TGCGCCAGCAGTCCTCAACAGGGCGGGGACACAGATACGCAGTATTTT.